This TCR beta chain was profiled in a study of intratumoral heterogeneity in liver cancer. Study-level background: Across the full roughly 14-patient cohort, most patients were male and a median age of roughly 69 years was recorded. RNA-seq, DNA sequencing, TCR-seq and SNP array data from multiple regions of hepatocellular carcinoma specimens were combined in the study to investigate intratumor heterogeneity. Of the 70 to 80 multiregional samples collected from roughly 15 HCC patients in the overall cohort, 45 to 55 were tumoral regions and roughly 20 were adjacent nontumoral regions.

The paper as a whole reports these results and caveats: The authors noted a relatively low number of patients and under-sampled tumor-infiltrating lymphocyte representation as limitations.

Its CDR3 holds 15 amino acids, cysteine through phenylalanine. The only DNA kept is the CDR3, 45 bases in frame from the first base. Germline trimming amounts to 5 bases on V and 2 bases on J, with 6 as the count of junction bases outside the gene matches. CDR1 and CDR2 (SEHNR, FQNEAQ) derive from the germline V gene (reference sequence). Every patient had early-stage hepatocellular carcinoma and went to surgical resection without receiving any prior therapy. Sampled areas lacked macroscopic evidence of necrosis or hemorrhage. In a couple of patients, TCR sequencing (ImmunoSeq) was performed on multiple regions. Frozen tissue samples from resection were taken at least 1 cm away from one another. The N label marked samples taken from nontumoral liver tissue adjacent to the tumor. Genomic DNA was isolated from bulk tissue with the DNeasy blood and tissue kit. With regard to this clone: Its antigen is unknown. Base qualities are not at hand, and no much larger clone is one base apart.

TCR beta chain CDR3 regions were sequenced from genomic DNA using the immunoSEQ assay. Rearranged VDJ segments were amplified with primers annealing to V and J segments. As for the original processing: The ImmunoSeq Analyzer software was used to compute clonality and richness metrics. To find clones with differing abundance between regions, Fisher's exact test was applied together with a beta-binomial method for extra stringency. TCRdb took over this immuneACCESS table, retaining in-frame rearrangements with V and J assigned. Such tables are incomplete; in checked studies, under half of the missing clones stem from an unresolved V gene, and the remainder is unexplained. V, J and clone size derive from that table, while D and trimming were established from the DNA sequence. This sample holds 20,000 to 25,000 clones; around 75% were observed only once. The ten top clones hold roughly 15% of the sample.

The receptor was derived from a woman in her seventies with hepatocellular carcinoma. The V and J genes are TRBV7-9 and TRBJ1-5, with 7 bases aligning to TRBD1. The specimen comprised tumor-adjacent normal tissue, sampled before any cancer treatment. The DNA sequence is TGTGCCAGCAGCGTCCGGGACAGACGCAATCAGCCCCAGCATTTT. It is translated as CASSVRDRRNQPQHF.